These 5 T cell receptor beta chains came from one sample sequenced in a study of blood T cell repertoires in COVID-19. The protocol was immunoSEQ multiplex PCR, while the TCRdb copy is restricted to in-frame clones and leaves out a portion. The sample consists of approximately 290,000 clones, about 89% of them appearing once. Sequencing was carried out using peripheral blood. The receptors derive from a man aged 30-40 years with acute or convalescent COVID-19.

This clone came up once. This sequence joins TRBV29-1 and TRBJ1-2; D gene unclear. Germline V gene data show CDR1 as SQVTM and CDR2 as ANQGSEA. The CDR3 is 11 residues long. V gave up 5 bases and J gave up 5 bases, with 9 bases separating them. The CDR3 here is CSVNRVYGYTF. CDR3 nucleotides: TGCAGCGTTAATAGAGTGTATGGCTACACCTTC. Complete variable domain (other parts from reference TRBV29-1 and TRBJ1-2): SAVISQKPSRDICQRGTSLTIQCQVDSQVTMMFWYRQQPGQSLTLIATANQGSEATYESGFVIDKFPISRPNLTFSTLTVSNMSPEDSSIYLCSVNRVYGYTFGSGTRLTVV.

The V and J genes are TRBV30 and TRBJ2-3; the D is unclear. Trimming pared 4 bases from V and 6 bases from J, leaving 11 bases between. This CDR3 is 12 amino acids long. CDR1 GTSNPN and CDR2 SVGIG come from the germline V gene (reference sequence). The CDR3 sequence is CAWTWLKDTQYF. DNA of the CDR3: TGTGCCTGGACGTGGCTCAAGGATACGCAGTATTTT.

The chain couples TRBV28 to TRBJ1-5; D uncertain. V was trimmed by 2 bases and J by 4 bases, leaving 6 bases between them. Germline CDR1 and CDR2: MDHEN and SYDVKM. This CDR3 is built from 13 residues. As DNA, the CDR3 is TGTGCCAGCAGTTTAGACTCTAATCAGCCCCAGCATTTT. Translated: CASSLDSNQPQHF.

CDR3 sequence: CASSMGGWGGATEAFF. CDR3 DNA: TGTGCCAGTAGTATGGGTGGTTGGGGAGGCGCCACTGAAGCTTTCTTT. V and J are TRBV19 and TRBJ1-1; D is unclear. From germline, CDR1 is LNHDA and CDR2 SQIVND (reference sequence). The CDR3 spans 16 residues. V gave up 3 bases and J gave up 4 bases, with 18 bases separating them.

This chain's CDR3 is CASSPIGTGLPRETQYF. DNA for the CDR3: TGTGCCAGCAGCCCAATAGGGACAGGGCTTCCTCGAGAGACCCAGTACTTC. This chain joins TRBV27 and TRBJ2-5, with 9 bases matching TRBD1. The junction had 15 bases not matched to a gene; V was cut back by 6 bases and J by 4 bases. The CDR3 is 17 residues long. Per germline, CDR1 MNHEY and CDR2 SMNVEV (reference sequence).